The 24 T cell receptor beta chains given below trace back to one sample, sequenced in a study of T cells in Graves' hyperthyroidism and ophthalmopathy. TCR beta CDR3 sequences were amplified from RNA transcripts. First-round RT-PCR targeting the TCR CDR3 was performed with the HTBI primer set. MiXCR, run by TCRdb on the multiplex PCR reads, gives a single entry per CDR3 protein. The profile shows more than 650,000 distinct CDR3 sequences, less than 15% of them singletons. Material for sequencing was blood. The receptors here all came from a woman under 30 with Graves' hyperthyroidism.

In this sample, this clonotype turned up many times. The chain has TRBV30 and TRBJ2-7; D gene unclear. Germline CDR1 reads GTSNPN; CDR2 reads SVGIG (reference sequence). The CDR3 length is 11 residues. V lost 3 bases to trimming and J lost 3 bases, with 6 bases between them. For the CDR3, the DNA is TGTGCCTGGAGCGAATACTACGAGCAGTACTTC. This translates into CAWSEYYEQYF.

This clonotype was observed a handful of times. V usage is TRBV6-2 or TRBV6-3 and J usage is TRBJ2-3, with 8 bases identical to TRBD2. The germline gives CDR1 MNHEY, CDR2 SVGEGT. The junction had 8 bases not matched to a gene; V was cut back by 5 bases and J by 4 bases. The CDR3 is made up of 15 amino acids. CDR3 nucleotide sequence: TGTGCCAGCAGTGTTCAGCGGGAGCGGGCAGATACGCAGTATTTT. Its protein product is CASSVQRERADTQYF.

This clonotype came up a few times. V and J are TRBV6-1 and TRBJ1-1; tentatively, D is TRBD1 (5 bases). The CDR3 extends over 17 amino acids. The germline gives CDR1 MNHNS, CDR2 SASEGT. V was pared by 5 bases and J by 6 bases, with 25 bases between. In DNA, the CDR3 is TGTGCCAGCAGTTATGTGGCCCCGAACGTGGGGGTACCTGAAGCTTTCTTT. Its translation is CASSYVAPNVGVPEAFF.

Many counts were recorded for this clonotype. The chain employs TRBV2 and TRBJ2-5; the match to TRBD1 covers 9 bases. The germline CDR1 and CDR2 sequences are SNHLY and FYNNEI. The CDR3 loop spans 14 amino acids. Trimming removed 7 bases from V and 5 bases from J; junction bases left unmatched: 8. The CDR3 nucleotides read TGTGCCAGCATTTACAGGGGGCTTGGGGAGACCCAGTACTTC. Protein sequence: CASIYRGLGETQYF.

This clonotype was detected a few times. The chain joins TRBV10-3 to TRBJ1-2, with D perhaps matching TRBD1 (5 bases). Trimming cost V 6 bases and J 3 bases, with 11 bases left between them. This CDR3 comprises 13 residues. Per the germline V gene, CDR1 is ENHRY and CDR2 is SYGVKD. CDR3 sequence reads: CAISHDSHYGYTF. The CDR3 DNA reads TGTGCCATCAGCCACGACAGCCACTATGGCTACACCTTC.

The CDR3 DNA reads TGTGCCAGCAGTCAGGGCGCCACGGATACGCAGTATTTT. Translated, it gives CASSQGATDTQYF. The genes are TRBV6-1 and TRBJ2-3; the D gene is possibly TRBD1 (5 bases). This CDR3 region has 13 residues. The V gene lost 5 bases and the J gene lost 6 bases, with 12 bases spanning the gap. Germline-derived CDR1 and CDR2 are MNHNS and SASEGT.

This clonotype has just a few counts. The chain links TRBV15 to TRBJ2-3; 10 bases are shared with TRBD2. This CDR3 is 17 amino acids long. Unmatched junction bases numbered 7, after V lost 0 bases and J lost 4 bases. Per germline, CDR1 LNHNV and CDR2 YYDKDF (reference sequence). As DNA, the CDR3 is TGTGCCACCAGCAGAGAATACCTAGCGGGAGAAGCAGATACGCAGTATTTT. This translates into CATSREYLAGEADTQYF. Supplemented by reference TRBV15 and TRBJ2-3, the full variable domain reads DAMVIQNPRYQVTQFGKPVTLSCSQTLNHNVMYWYQQKSSQAPKLLFHYYDKDFNNEADTPDNFQSRRPNTSFCFLDIRSPGLGDTAMYLCATSREYLAGEADTQYFGPGTRLTVL.

This clonotype was observed at least ten times. The chain couples TRBV28 to TRBJ2-7, with D possibly being TRBD1 (8 bases). The V and J ends lost 2 bases and 1 base respectively, with 12 bases between them. Germline V gene data show CDR1 as MDHEN and CDR2 as SYDVKM. The CDR3 totals 15 residues. The CDR3 DNA sequence: TGTGCCAGCAGTTTAACAGGGGGGGATTCCTACGAGCAGTACTTC. Translated, it gives CASSLTGGDSYEQYF.

This clonotype was counted a few times. The CDR3 nucleotides read TGCGCCAGCAGCCAAGAGCCGGGGGCGAGGAATCAGCCCCAGCATTTT. Its protein product is CASSQEPGARNQPQHF. The chain joins TRBV4-1 to TRBJ1-5; a possible D gene is TRBD1 (6 bases). The CDR3 runs to 16 residues. Looked up from germline, CDR1 is MGHRA and CDR2 is YSYEKL. Trimming cost V 0 bases and J 4 bases, with 13 bases left between them.

The chain recombines TRBV11-2 with TRBJ2-5, with 10 positions matching TRBD1. The CDR3 runs 15 residues. Per the germline V gene, CDR1 is SGHAT and CDR2 is FQNNGV. The V segment lost 4 bases and the J segment 4 bases; nucleotides outside the gene matches: 6. The CDR3 bases are TGTGCCAGCAGCTCAAGGGACAGGGGAAGAGAGACCCAGTACTTC. Its protein is CASSSRDRGRETQYF.

This clonotype was detected many times. The gene calls are TRBV6-1 and TRBJ1-5; 8 bases line up with TRBD1. Germline CDR1 reads MNHNS; CDR2 reads SASEGT. J was trimmed by 4 bases and V by 5 bases; bases with no gene match: 4. This CDR3 comprises 14 residues. The CDR3 DNA is TGTGCCAGCAGTCCCCGACAGGGGAATCAGCCCCAGCATTTT. It encodes CASSPRQGNQPQHF.

J is TRBJ1-1 and V is TRBV5-6; D gene ambiguous. The CDR3 has 16 residues. Trimming pared 1 base from V and 1 base from J, leaving 14 bases between. CDR1 is SGHDT, CDR2 YYEEEE, per germline. CDR3 bases: TGTGCCAGCAGCTTGATAACGTCTTGGCAGAACACTGAAGCTTTCTTT. Amino acid sequence: CASSLITSWQNTEAFF.

The sample holds many counts of this clonotype. CDR3 nucleotide sequence: TGTGCCAGCAGCCCGTCGAGGACAGGGGGCATGAACACTGAAGCTTTCTTT. This translates into CASSPSRTGGMNTEAFF. V is TRBV3-1 and J is TRBJ1-1; 11 bases align to TRBD1. The J segment lost 0 bases and the V segment lost 4 bases, leaving 7 bases of the junction unmatched. Germline V lookup: CDR1 LGHDT, CDR2 YNNKEL (reference sequence). The CDR3 runs to 17 residues.

This clonotype was detected many times. The V and J genes are TRBV12-3 or TRBV12-4 and TRBJ2-2; D may be TRBD2 (5 bases). The CDR3 loop spans 16 amino acids. Trimming pared 6 bases from V and 6 bases from J, leaving 20 bases between. The CDR3 here is CASRPEGSGAAGELFF. The CDR3 DNA reads TGTGCCAGCAGGCCCGAAGGGAGCGGAGCCGCCGGGGAGCTGTTTTTT.

Note on this clonotype: One end of the junction does not line up with germline, which may come from a read error. The gene calls are TRBV20-1 and TRBJ2-1; D gene uncertain. Germline V CDR1 and CDR2: DFQATT, SNEGSKA (reference sequence). This CDR3 contains 13 residues. The CDR3 DNA reads as TGCAGTGCCAGAGTGGGGTCGGGTGCTGAGCAGTTCTTC. Its translation is CSARVGSGAEQFF.

The rearrangement uses TRBV11-3 and TRBJ1-1, with no clear D. This CDR3 has 12 amino acids. V lost 5 bases to trimming and J lost 4 bases, with 8 bases between them. Germline V CDR1 and CDR2: SGHNT, YENEEA. The CDR3 spells CASSAFGTEAFF. The CDR3 DNA is TGTGCCAGCAGCGCGTTCGGCACTGAAGCTTTCTTT.

This clonotype was counted many times. This sequence joins TRBV27 and TRBJ2-2; 12 bases are a match to TRBD2. Unmatched junction bases numbered 17, after V lost 5 bases and J lost 4 bases. The CDR3 sequence is 20 residues long. The germline CDR1 and CDR2 sequences are MNHEY and SMNVEV (reference sequence). The CDR3 nucleotides are TGTGCCAGCAGTACACTCCGGCGAGGGCTAGCGGGAGGGTTCACCGGGGAGCTGTTTTTT. Protein sequence: CASSTLRRGLAGGFTGELFF.

This clonotype was detected many times. V usage is TRBV5-1 and J usage is TRBJ2-7, with TRBD2 identical over 7 bases. Germline CDR1 and CDR2: SGHRS and YFSETQ. The CDR3 runs 14 residues. V trimming: 0 bases; J trimming: 4 bases; junction bases outside the gene matches: 4. The CDR3 sequence is CASSLDPGGYEQYF. The CDR3 DNA is TGCGCCAGCAGCTTGGATCCGGGGGGATACGAGCAGTACTTC.

This clonotype was counted ten times or more. The chain combines TRBV6-5 with TRBJ1-1; perhaps TRBD1 as D (5 bases). V dropped 2 bases and J dropped 8 bases, with 15 bases sitting between them. CDR3 length equals 14 residues. Germline V gene data show CDR1 as MNHEY and CDR2 as SVGAGI. The CDR3 DNA is TGTGCCAGCAGTTACCCACAAATCGGGGGGGAAGCTTTCTTT. Translated, it gives CASSYPQIGGEAFF.

This clonotype showed up just a few times. The V gene is TRBV10-3, the J gene TRBJ2-1, with a possible D match to TRBD1 (6 bases). The length of the CDR3 is 12 residues. The V and J ends lost 0 bases and 13 bases respectively, with 10 bases between them. The germline V gene encodes CDR1 ENHRY and CDR2 SYGVKD. CDR3 amino acids: CAISESPQGQFF. The CDR3 DNA sequence: TGTGCCATCAGTGAGTCCCCACAGGGTCAGTTCTTC.

As for this clonotype: Given a much more abundant clone one base away, this may be a read error. CDR3 loop: CAWSITGASTEAFF. CDR3 nucleotides: TGTGCCTGGAGTATAACAGGAGCAAGCACTGAAGCTTTCTTT. The chain joins TRBV30 to TRBJ1-1; tentatively, D is TRBD1 (5 bases). Per germline, CDR1 GTSNPN and CDR2 SVGIG (reference sequence). The CDR3 length is 14 residues. The V end was cut by 2 bases, the J end by 4 bases, with 14 bases between.

This clonotype was counted many times. V is TRBV7-8 and J is TRBJ2-1, with 7 bases identical to TRBD2. The junction had 6 bases not matched to a gene; V was cut back by 0 bases and J by 7 bases. This CDR3 is built from 15 residues. CDR1 and CDR2 from the germline V gene are SGHVS and FQNEAQ. The CDR3 bases are TGTGCCAGCAGCTTAGCGGGAGGGCCGGATAATGAGCAGTTCTTC. Translated: CASSLAGGPDNEQFF.

This clonotype was counted many times. The chain joins TRBV27 to TRBJ2-7, with TRBD1 identical over 7 bases. The CDR3 extends over 13 amino acids. V shed 8 bases and J 0 bases; nucleotides not matched to a gene: 4. Germline CDR1 is MNHEY and CDR2 is SMNVEV (reference sequence). CDR3 sequence (DNA): TGTGCCAGCGCCCGGGACAGCTCCTACGAGCAGTACTTC. Amino acid sequence: CASARDSSYEQYF.

The chain joins TRBV28 to TRBJ1-1; unclear D gene. The CDR3 has 16 residues. The germline gives CDR1 MDHEN, CDR2 SYDVKM. V was cut by 4 bases and J by 1 base, with 16 bases left in between. This CDR3 is CASSSPSRGENTEAFF. Written as DNA, the CDR3 is TGTGCCAGCAGTTCCCCCTCCCGCGGCGAGAACACTGAAGCTTTCTTT.